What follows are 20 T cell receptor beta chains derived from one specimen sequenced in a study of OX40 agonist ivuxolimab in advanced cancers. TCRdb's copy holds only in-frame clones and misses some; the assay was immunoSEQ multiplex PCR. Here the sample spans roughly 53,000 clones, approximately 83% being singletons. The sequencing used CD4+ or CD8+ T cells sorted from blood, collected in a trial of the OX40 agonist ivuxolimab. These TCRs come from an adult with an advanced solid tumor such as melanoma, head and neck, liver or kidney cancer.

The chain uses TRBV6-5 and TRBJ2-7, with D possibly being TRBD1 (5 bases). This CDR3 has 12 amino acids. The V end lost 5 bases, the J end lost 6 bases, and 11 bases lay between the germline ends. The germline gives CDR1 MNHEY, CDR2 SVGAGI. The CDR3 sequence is CASSPGHGEQYV. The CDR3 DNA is TGTGCCAGCAGTCCAGGGCATGGCGAGCAGTACGTC.

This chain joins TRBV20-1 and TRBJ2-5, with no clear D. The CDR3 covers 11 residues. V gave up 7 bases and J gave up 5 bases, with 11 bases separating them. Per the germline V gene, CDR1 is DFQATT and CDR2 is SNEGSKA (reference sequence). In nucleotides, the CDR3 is TGCAGTGGGGTATTCGGGGAGACCCAGTACTTC. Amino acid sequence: CSGVFGETQYF.

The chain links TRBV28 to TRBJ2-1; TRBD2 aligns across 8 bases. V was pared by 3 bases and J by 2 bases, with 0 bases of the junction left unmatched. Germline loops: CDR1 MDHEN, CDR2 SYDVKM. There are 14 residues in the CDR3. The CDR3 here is CASSLREAYNEQFF. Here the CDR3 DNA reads TGTGCCAGCAGTTTGCGGGAGGCCTACAATGAGCAGTTCTTC. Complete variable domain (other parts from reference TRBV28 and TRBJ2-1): DVKVTQSSRYLVKRTGEKVFLECVQDMDHENMFWYRQDPGLGLRLIYFSYDVKMKEKGDIPEGYSVSREKKERFSLILESASTNQTSMYLCASSLREAYNEQFFGPGTRLTVL.

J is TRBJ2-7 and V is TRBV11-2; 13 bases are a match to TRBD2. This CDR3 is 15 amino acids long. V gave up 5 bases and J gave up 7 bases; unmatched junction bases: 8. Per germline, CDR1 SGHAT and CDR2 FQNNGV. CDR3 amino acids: CASSPQLAGGGEQYF. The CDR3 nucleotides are TGTGCCAGCAGCCCTCAACTAGCGGGAGGGGGTGAGCAGTACTTC.

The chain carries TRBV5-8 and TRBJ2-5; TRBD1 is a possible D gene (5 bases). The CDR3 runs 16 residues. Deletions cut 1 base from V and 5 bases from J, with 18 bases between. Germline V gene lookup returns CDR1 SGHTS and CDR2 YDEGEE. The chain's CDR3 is CASSLQRVRAEETQYF. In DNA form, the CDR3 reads TGTGCCAGCAGCTTGCAAAGAGTCAGGGCGGAGGAGACCCAGTACTTC.

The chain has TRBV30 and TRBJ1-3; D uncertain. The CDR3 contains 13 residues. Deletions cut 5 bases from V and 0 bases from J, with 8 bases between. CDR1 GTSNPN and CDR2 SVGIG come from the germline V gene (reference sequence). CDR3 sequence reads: CAWVRPSGNTIYF. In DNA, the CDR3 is TGTGCCTGGGTTAGGCCCTCTGGAAACACCATATATTTT.

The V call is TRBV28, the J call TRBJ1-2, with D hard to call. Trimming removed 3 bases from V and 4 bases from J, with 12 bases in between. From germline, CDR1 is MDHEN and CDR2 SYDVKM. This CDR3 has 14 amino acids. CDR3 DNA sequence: TGTGCCAGCAGTTTGGGTGGGAGGGTCTATGGCTACACCTTC. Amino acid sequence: CASSLGGRVYGYTF.

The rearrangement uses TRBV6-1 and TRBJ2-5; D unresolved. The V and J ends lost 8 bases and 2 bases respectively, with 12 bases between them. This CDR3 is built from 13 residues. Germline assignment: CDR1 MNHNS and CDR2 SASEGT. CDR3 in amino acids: CASGESWQETQYF. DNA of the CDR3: TGTGCCAGCGGGGAATCTTGGCAAGAGACCCAGTACTTC.

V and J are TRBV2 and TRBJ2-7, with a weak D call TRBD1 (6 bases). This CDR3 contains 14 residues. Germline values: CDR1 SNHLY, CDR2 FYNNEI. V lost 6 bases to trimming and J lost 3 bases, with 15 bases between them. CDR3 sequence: CASRTGISSYEQYF. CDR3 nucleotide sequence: TGTGCCAGCAGAACAGGGATTTCCAGCTACGAGCAGTACTTC.

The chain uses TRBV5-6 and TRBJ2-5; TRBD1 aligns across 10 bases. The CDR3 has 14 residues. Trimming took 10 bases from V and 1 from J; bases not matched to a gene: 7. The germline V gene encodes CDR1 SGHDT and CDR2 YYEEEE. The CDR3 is CASRDRGAQETQYF. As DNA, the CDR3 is TGTGCCTCCCGGGACAGGGGAGCCCAAGAGACCCAGTACTTC. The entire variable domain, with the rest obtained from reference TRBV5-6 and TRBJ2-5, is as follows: DAGVTQSPTHLIKTRGQQVTLRCSPKSGHDTVSWYQQALGQGPQFIFQYYEEEERQRGNFPDRFSGHQFPNYSSELNVNALLLGDSALYLCASRDRGAQETQYFGPGTRLLVL.

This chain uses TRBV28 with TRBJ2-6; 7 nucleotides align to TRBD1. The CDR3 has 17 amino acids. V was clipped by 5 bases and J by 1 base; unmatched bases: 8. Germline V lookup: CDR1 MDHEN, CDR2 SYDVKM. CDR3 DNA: TGTGCCAGCAGTCCGCGACAGGGAAGTTCTGGGGCCAACGTCCTGACTTTC. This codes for CASSPRQGSSGANVLTF.

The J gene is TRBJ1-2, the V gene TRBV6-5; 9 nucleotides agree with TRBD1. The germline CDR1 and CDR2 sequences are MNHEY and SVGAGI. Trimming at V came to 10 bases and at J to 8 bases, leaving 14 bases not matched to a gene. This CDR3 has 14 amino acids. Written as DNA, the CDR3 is TGTGCCACATATGAAGTGGGACAGGGATTAGGCTACACCTTC. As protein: CATYEVGQGLGYTF.

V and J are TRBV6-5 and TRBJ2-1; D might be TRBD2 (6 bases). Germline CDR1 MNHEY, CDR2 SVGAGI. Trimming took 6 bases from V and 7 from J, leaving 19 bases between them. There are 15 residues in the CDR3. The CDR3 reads CASRVGTLLGNEQFF. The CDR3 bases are TGTGCCAGCAGGGTAGGGACTCTCCTAGGGAATGAGCAGTTCTTC.

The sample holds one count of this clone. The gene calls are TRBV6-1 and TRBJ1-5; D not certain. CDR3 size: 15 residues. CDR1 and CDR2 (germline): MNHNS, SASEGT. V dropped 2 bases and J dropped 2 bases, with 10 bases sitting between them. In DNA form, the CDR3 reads TGTGCCAGCAGTGAAAAACCAACAGGCAATCAGCCCCAGCATTTT. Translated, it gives CASSEKPTGNQPQHF.

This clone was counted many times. As DNA, the CDR3 is TGTGCCAGCAGCTTCGGGAGTAGCAATCAGCCCCAGCATTTT. Translating gives CASSFGSSNQPQHF. The V and J genes are TRBV7-9 and TRBJ1-5; D remains unclear. The germline V and J ends were trimmed by 3 bases and 0 bases, with 6 bases remaining between them. The CDR3 totals 14 residues. Germline-derived CDR1 and CDR2 are SEHNR and FQNEAQ (reference sequence).

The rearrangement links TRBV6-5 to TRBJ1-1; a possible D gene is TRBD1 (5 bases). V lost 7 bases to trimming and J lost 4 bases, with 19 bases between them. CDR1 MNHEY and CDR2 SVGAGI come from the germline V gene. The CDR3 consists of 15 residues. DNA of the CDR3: TGTGCCAGCAATCCAGGGAGGGGTTGGGGCACTGAAGCTTTCTTT. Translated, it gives CASNPGRGWGTEAFF.

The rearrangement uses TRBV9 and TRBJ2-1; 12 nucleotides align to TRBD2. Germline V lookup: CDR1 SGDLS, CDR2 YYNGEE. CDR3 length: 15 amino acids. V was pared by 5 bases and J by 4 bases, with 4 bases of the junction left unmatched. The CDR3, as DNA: TGTGCCAGCAGAAAGACTAGCGGGGGTTACAATGAGCAGTTCTTC. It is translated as CASRKTSGGYNEQFF. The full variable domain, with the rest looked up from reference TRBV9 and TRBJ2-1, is DSGVTQTPKHLITATGQRVTLRCSPRSGDLSVYWYQQSLDQGLQFLIQYYNGEERAKGNILERFSAQQFPDLHSELNLSSLELGDSALYFCASRKTSGGYNEQFFGPGTRLTVL.

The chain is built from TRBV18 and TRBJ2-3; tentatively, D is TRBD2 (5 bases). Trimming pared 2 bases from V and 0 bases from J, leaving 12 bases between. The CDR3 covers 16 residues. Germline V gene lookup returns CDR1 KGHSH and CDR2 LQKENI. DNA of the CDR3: TGTGCCAGCTCACCATCATCTAGGACTAGCACAGATACGCAGTATTTT. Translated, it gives CASSPSSRTSTDTQYF.

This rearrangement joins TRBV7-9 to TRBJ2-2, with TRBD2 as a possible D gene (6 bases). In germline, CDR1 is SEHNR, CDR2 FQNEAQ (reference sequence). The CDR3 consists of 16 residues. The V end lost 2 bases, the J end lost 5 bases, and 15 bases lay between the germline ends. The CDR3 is CASSLQGGTRTGELFF. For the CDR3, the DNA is TGTGCCAGCAGCTTACAAGGAGGGACGAGGACCGGGGAGCTGTTTTTT.

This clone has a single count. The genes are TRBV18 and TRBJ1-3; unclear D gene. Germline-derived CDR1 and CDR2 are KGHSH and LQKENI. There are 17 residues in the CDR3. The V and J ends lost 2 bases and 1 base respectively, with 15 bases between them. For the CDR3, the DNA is TGTGCCAGCTCACCATTTTCGGCGGATCATTCTGGAAACACCATATATTTT. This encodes CASSPFSADHSGNTIYF.